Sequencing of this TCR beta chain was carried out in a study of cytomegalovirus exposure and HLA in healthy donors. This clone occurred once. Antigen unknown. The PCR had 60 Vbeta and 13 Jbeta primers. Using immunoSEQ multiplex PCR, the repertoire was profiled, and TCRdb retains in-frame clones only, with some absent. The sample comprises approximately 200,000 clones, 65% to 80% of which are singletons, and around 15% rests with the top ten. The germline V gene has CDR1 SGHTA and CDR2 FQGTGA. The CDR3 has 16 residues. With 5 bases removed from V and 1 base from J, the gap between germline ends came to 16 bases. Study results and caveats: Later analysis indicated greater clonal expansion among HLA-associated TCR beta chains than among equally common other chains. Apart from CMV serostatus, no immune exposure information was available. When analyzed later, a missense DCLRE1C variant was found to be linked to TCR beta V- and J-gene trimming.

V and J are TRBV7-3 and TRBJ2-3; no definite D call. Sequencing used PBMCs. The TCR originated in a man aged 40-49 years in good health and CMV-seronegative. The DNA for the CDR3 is TGTGCCAGCAGCCCCGGGTCCCATTGGGGCACAGATACGCAGTATTTT. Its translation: CASSPGSHWGTDTQYF.